There are a few counts of the clone carrying this TCR beta chain. What it recognizes is unknown. Only in-frame clones appear in the TCRdb table, and some are missing; sequencing was by immunoSEQ multiplex PCR. Of 51,000 or so clones listed, around nine tenths are singletons. Focal radiation and CTLA-4 blockade (ipilimumab) were tested in chemo-refractory metastatic non-small-cell lung cancer patients. From germline, CDR1 is MNHEY and CDR2 SVGAGI. Between the trimmed V and J ends, which lost 4 bases and 10 bases, there was a span of 14 bases. The CDR3 sequence is 13 residues long. This sample stems from a study of radiotherapy plus CTLA-4 blockade in lung cancer. Looking at the study overall: The study recorded objective responses in 18% of patients and disease control in about 30%. Study-wide points: In blood, TCR clones derived from the tumor expanded after radiotherapy plus ipilimumab. Early blood T cell clone dynamics, with interferon-beta, were reported to best predict response.

The TCR was taken from a human donor with non-small cell lung cancer whose response to radiotherapy plus ipilimumab could not be evaluated. J is TRBJ1-5 and V is TRBV6-5, with D unclear. The sequencing used peripheral blood, collected from a patient treated with radiotherapy plus ipilimumab. CDR3 amino acids: CASSFDREKPQHF. The DNA for the CDR3 is TGTGCCAGCAGTTTCGACCGGGAAAAACCCCAGCATTTT.